This T cell receptor beta chain was identified in a study of cytomegalovirus exposure and HLA in healthy donors. Germline assignment: CDR1 SGDLS and CDR2 YYNGEE. Trimming removed 5 bases from V and 0 bases from J, with 8 bases in between. The CDR3 is made up of 14 amino acids. Amplification used 60 Vbeta primers and 13 Jbeta primers. Data came from immunoSEQ multiplex PCR; TCRdb stores just in-frame clones and leaves some out. Of about 140,000 clones detected, about 80% appear once; the ten largest clones hold 5.1%. This clone was counted between two and nine times. The sequence derives from a male donor in good health and CMV-seronegative. The V and J genes are TRBV9 and TRBJ2-2; maybe TRBD2 (5 bases). Material for sequencing was PBMCs. CDR3 sequence reads: CASRSGSNTGELFF. CDR3 DNA: TGTGCCAGCAGGTCGGGGTCGAACACCGGGGAGCTGTTTTTT.